Listed here are 17 T cell receptor beta chains from one sample, sequenced in a study of shared clonotypes between healthy human individuals. Data came from immunoSEQ multiplex PCR; TCRdb stores just in-frame clones and leaves some out. The profile shows 500,000 to 650,000 clones, roughly 79% of them singletons. The material sequenced was PBMCs. Receptors were obtained from a woman between 35 and 50 years old in good health. Some clones in this sample may be carry-over from other donors' samples.

This clone appeared a single time. The chain employs TRBV7-8 and TRBJ2-7; perhaps TRBD1 as D (5 bases). Germline V gene sequence: CDR1 SGHVS, CDR2 FQNEAQ. The V end was cut by 1 base, the J end by 3 bases, with 13 bases between. The CDR3 runs to 15 residues. CDR3 loop: CASSLGPGRNYEQYF. CDR3 nucleotide sequence: TGTGCCAGCAGCTTAGGGCCAGGGCGAAACTACGAGCAGTACTTC.

The chain is built from TRBV28 and TRBJ2-6, with a possible D match to TRBD2 (6 bases). The V end was cut by 6 bases, the J end by 0 bases, with 9 bases between. The CDR3 spans 15 residues. Germline assignment: CDR1 MDHEN and CDR2 SYDVKM. The CDR3 sequence is CASRPGVSGANVLTF. The CDR3 DNA reads TGTGCCAGCAGGCCGGGGGTCTCTGGGGCCAACGTCCTGACTTTC.

As DNA, the CDR3 is TGTGCCAGCAGTCCTCGGACAGGGGTGTCCTACAATGAGCAGTTCTTC. Protein product: CASSPRTGVSYNEQFF. This chain joins TRBV27 and TRBJ2-1, with 9 bases matching TRBD1. CDR1 and CDR2 from the germline V gene are MNHEY and SMNVEV (reference sequence). J was trimmed by 1 base and V by 5 bases; bases with no gene match: 6. The CDR3 covers 16 residues.

Turning to this clone: This sample includes further DNA sequences coding for the same CDR3. The rearrangement uses TRBV19 and TRBJ2-3; D uncertain. The CDR3 has 14 residues. From germline, CDR1 is LNHDA and CDR2 SQIVND (reference sequence). V dropped 4 bases and J dropped 2 bases, with 10 bases sitting between them. The CDR3 protein is CASSTPGLTDTQYF. The CDR3 DNA reads as TGTGCCAGTAGTACGCCGGGCCTCACAGATACGCAGTATTTT.

This sequence joins TRBV27 and TRBJ2-7, with D unresolved. CDR1 and CDR2 (germline): MNHEY, SMNVEV (reference sequence). CDR3 size: 17 residues. The V gene lost 5 bases and the J gene lost 4 bases, with 24 bases spanning the gap. The CDR3 loop is CASSPYHSGQSDYEQYF. In nucleotides, the CDR3 is TGTGCCAGCAGTCCATACCACAGTGGTCAGAGCGATTACGAGCAGTACTTC.

The genes are TRBV12-2 and TRBJ2-5; TRBD2 is the table's D call and was not checked against the DNA. TRBV12-2 is a pseudogene. The CDR3 loop spans 16 amino acids. CDR3 region: CASRLRSGPYQETQYF. In nucleotides, the CDR3 is TGTGCAAGTCGCTTACGGAGCGGGCCCTACCAAGAGACCCAGTACTTC.

J is TRBJ1-6 and V is TRBV7-9; D gene unclear. Looked up from germline, CDR1 is SEHNR and CDR2 is FQNEAQ (reference sequence). Trimming took off 0 bases at V and 14 bases at J, with 5 bases between the two ends. CDR3 size: 11 residues. This CDR3 reads CASSLAGTLHF. DNA of the CDR3: TGTGCCAGCAGCTTAGCAGGAACCCTCCACTTT.

This clone was counted only a few times. The V and J genes are TRBV28 and TRBJ1-2; D is perhaps TRBD1 (6 bases). CDR1 MDHEN and CDR2 SYDVKM come from the germline V gene. The CDR3 consists of 14 residues. V lost 3 bases to trimming and J lost 4 bases, with 12 bases between them. The DNA of the CDR3 is TGTGCCAGCAGTTTTTGGGGGCGAGGCTATGGCTACACCTTC. As protein: CASSFWGRGYGYTF.

This clone has just a few counts. The chain couples TRBV15 to TRBJ2-2; D gene uncertain. The CDR3 runs to 14 residues. CDR1 is LNHNV, CDR2 YYDKDF, per germline (reference sequence). Trimming left V 0 bases short and J 5 bases short, with 7 bases between. The CDR3 nucleotides read TGTGCCACCAGCAGAGATGTCGGAACCGGGGAGCTGTTTTTT. Amino acid sequence: CATSRDVGTGELFF.

The V call is TRBV7-3, the J call TRBJ1-1; no clear D. V shed 5 bases and J shed 0 bases, with 16 bases lying between them. The CDR3 loop spans 16 amino acids. Germline V gene lookup returns CDR1 SGHTA and CDR2 FQGTGA. In DNA form, the CDR3 reads TGTGCCAGCAGCCTCGTTCTGAGTCAGCTGAACACTGAAGCTTTCTTT. Encoded protein: CASSLVLSQLNTEAFF.

This clone was recorded a few times. The chain is built from TRBV5-1 and TRBJ1-4; TRBD1 agrees at 10 bases. The trim removed 5 bases at V and 7 bases at J, leaving 5 bases unmatched. CDR1 is SGHRS and CDR2 is YFSETQ in the germline V gene. The CDR3 sequence is 14 residues long. As DNA, the CDR3 is TGCGCCAGCAGTTCCGGGACAGGGGCTGAAAAACTGTTTTTT. Encoded protein: CASSSGTGAEKLFF.

The J gene is TRBJ2-3, the V gene TRBV28; no clear D. V lost 6 bases and J 4 bases, leaving 8 bases between the germline ends. Germline assignment: CDR1 MDHEN and CDR2 SYDVKM. The CDR3 loop spans 12 amino acids. The chain's CDR3 is CASSFLSDTQYF. The CDR3 bases are TGTGCCAGCAGCTTCCTCTCAGATACGCAGTATTTT.

The genes are TRBV19 and TRBJ1-5; D ambiguous. Trimming stripped 3 bases from V and 1 base from J, with 13 bases between. This CDR3 is built from 16 residues. Germline assignment: CDR1 LNHDA and CDR2 SQIVND (reference sequence). The CDR3 here is CASSMVGFISNQPQHF. The CDR3 coding sequence is TGTGCCAGTAGTATGGTAGGGTTTATCAGCAATCAGCCCCAGCATTTT.

This clone was counted ten times or more. This chain joins TRBV18 and TRBJ1-1; no definite D call. Trimming shortened V by 1 base and J by 1 base, and 7 bases separated the two germline ends. Germline loops: CDR1 KGHSH, CDR2 LQKENI. The CDR3 length is 14 residues. The CDR3: CASSPQSANTEAFF. The CDR3 DNA reads as TGTGCCAGCTCACCACAGTCAGCGAACACTGAAGCTTTCTTT.

V and J are TRBV18 and TRBJ1-3, with 7 bases aligning to TRBD1. The V gene end was trimmed by 1 base and the J gene end by 3 bases; junction bases not matched to a gene: 3. Germline CDR1 and CDR2: KGHSH and LQKENI. This CDR3 has 15 amino acids. The CDR3 protein is CASSPQGAVGNTIYF. The CDR3 region has the DNA TGTGCCAGCTCACCACAGGGGGCGGTTGGAAACACCATATATTTT. The full variable domain, with the rest looked up from reference TRBV18 and TRBJ1-3, is NAGVMQNPRHLVRRRGQEARLRCSPMKGHSHVYWYRQLPEEGLKFMVYLQKENIIDESGMPKERFSAEFPKEGPSILRIQQVVRGDSAAYFCASSPQGAVGNTIYFGEGSWLTVV.

This clone has only a few counts. A far larger clone is one nucleotide away, so this likely arose from a read error. CDR3 nucleotides: TGTGCCAGCCCACCCACCAGGACAGGGGGGACCGAGCAGTACTTC. Translation gives CASPPTRTGGTEQYF. The chain joins TRBV18 to TRBJ2-7, with 10 bases fitting TRBD1. Germline-derived CDR1 and CDR2 are KGHSH and LQKENI. CDR3 length: 15 residues.

The rearrangement links TRBV25-1 to TRBJ2-5; possible D gene TRBD2, 5 bases. Trimming removed 1 base at V and 5 bases at J, with 17 bases between. The CDR3 consists of 16 residues. In germline, CDR1 is MGHDK, CDR2 SYGVNS. CDR3 residues: CASSELSRAPDETQYF. The CDR3 region has the DNA TGTGCCAGCAGTGAATTATCGAGGGCACCAGATGAGACCCAGTACTTC.